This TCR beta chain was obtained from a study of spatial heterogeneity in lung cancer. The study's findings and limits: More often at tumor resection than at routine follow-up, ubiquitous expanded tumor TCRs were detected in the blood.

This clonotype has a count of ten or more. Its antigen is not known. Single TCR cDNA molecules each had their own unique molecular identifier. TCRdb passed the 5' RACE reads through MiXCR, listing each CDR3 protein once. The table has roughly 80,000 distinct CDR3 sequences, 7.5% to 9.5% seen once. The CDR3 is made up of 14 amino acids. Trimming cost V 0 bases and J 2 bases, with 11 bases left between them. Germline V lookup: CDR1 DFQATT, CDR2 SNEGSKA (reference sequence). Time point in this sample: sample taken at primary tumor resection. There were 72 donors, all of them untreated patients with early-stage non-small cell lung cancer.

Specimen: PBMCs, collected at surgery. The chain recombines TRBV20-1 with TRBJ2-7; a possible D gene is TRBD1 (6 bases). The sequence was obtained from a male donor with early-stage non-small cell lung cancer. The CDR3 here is CSARDSGTPYEQYF. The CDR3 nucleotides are TGCAGTGCTAGAGATTCCGGGACACCCTACGAGCAGTACTTC.